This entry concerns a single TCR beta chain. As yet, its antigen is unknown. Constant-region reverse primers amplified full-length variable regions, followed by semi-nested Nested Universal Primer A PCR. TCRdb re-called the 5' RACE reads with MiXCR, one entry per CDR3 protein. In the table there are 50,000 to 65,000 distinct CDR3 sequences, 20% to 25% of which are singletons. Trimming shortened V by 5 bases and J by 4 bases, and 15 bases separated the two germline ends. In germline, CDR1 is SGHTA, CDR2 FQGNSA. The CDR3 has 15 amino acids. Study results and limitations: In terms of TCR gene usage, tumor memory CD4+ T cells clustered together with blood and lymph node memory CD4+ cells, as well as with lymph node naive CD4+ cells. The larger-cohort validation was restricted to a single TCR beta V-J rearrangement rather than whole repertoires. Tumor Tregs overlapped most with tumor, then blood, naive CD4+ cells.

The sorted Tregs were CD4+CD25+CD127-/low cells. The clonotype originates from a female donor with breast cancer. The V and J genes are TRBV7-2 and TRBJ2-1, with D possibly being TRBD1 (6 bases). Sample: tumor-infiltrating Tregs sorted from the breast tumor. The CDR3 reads CASSVDRFSYNEQFF. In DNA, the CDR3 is TGTGCCAGCAGCGTCGACAGGTTCTCGTACAATGAGCAGTTCTTC. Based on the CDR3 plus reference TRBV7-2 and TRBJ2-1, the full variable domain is GAGVSQSPSNKVTEKGKDVELRCDPISGHTALYWYRQSLGQGLEFLIYFQGNSAPDKSGLPSDRFSAERTGGSVSTLTIQRTQQEDSAVYLCASSVDRFSYNEQFFGPGTRLTVL.